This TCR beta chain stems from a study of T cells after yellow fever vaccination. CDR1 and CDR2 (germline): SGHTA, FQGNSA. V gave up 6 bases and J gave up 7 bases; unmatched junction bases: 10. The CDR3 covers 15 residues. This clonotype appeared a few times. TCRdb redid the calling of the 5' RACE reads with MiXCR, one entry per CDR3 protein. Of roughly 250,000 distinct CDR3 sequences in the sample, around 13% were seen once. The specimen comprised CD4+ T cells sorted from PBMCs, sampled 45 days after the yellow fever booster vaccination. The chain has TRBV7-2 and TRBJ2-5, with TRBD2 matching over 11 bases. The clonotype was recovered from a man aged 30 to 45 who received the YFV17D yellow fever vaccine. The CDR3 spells CASRGLAERVWTQYF. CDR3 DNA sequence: TGTGCCAGCAGGGGACTAGCGGAAAGGGTGTGGACCCAGTACTTC.